Described below is a single T cell receptor beta chain sequence and its context. In the authors' workflow: Estimated nucleated cell counts came from reference gene primer amplification. The assay was immunoSEQ multiplex PCR, and TCRdb's table has in-frame clones only and misses some. V, J and clone size reflect that table, while D and trimming were determined from the DNA. Among some 150,000 clones listed, more than 75% were seen once. The CDR3 sequence is 17 residues long. The V gene end was trimmed by 0 bases and the J gene end by 7 bases; junction bases not matched to a gene: 9. Looked up from germline, CDR1 is LGHNA and CDR2 is YNFKEQ. This sample was taken from a study of blood T cell repertoires in COVID-19. Study context: COVID-19 samples collected from the United States, Italy and Spain covered acute and convalescent phases. Sample material is recorded as cDNA or gDNA derived from T cells, B-cell-depleted T cells, or PBMCs.

The chain uses TRBV4-2 and TRBJ2-1; 10 bases align to TRBD2. The TCR sequence derives from a woman aged 50 to 60 with active or convalescent COVID-19. Source material: peripheral blood. CDR3: CASSQDPSGGAGNEQFF. DNA of the CDR3: TGTGCCAGCAGCCAAGACCCCAGCGGGGGGGCGGGTAATGAGCAGTTCTTC.